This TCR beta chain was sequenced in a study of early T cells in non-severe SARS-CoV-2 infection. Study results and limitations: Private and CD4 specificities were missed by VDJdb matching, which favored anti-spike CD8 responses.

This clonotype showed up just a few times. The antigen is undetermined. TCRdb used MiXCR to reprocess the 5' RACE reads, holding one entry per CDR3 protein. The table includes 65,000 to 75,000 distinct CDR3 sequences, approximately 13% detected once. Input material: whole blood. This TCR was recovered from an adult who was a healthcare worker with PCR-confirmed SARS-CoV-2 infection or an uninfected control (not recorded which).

CDR3 sequence (DNA): TGTGCCAGCAGTGAGATGACAGGGGGCCAGCCCCAGCATTTT. Translating it yields CASSEMTGGQPQHF. This rearrangement joins TRBV6-1 to TRBJ1-5; the match to TRBD1 covers 10 bases. J gave up 7 bases and V 3 bases, and 3 bases lay outside the gene matches. The CDR3 extends over 14 amino acids. The germline V gene encodes CDR1 MNHNS and CDR2 SASEGT.